Sequencing of this TCR beta chain was carried out in a study of blood T cell repertoires in COVID-19. Study summary: Italy, Spain and the United States were the sources of the convalescent and acute COVID-19 samples. PBMCs, B-cell-depleted T cells, or T cells were the source of the cDNA or gDNA that made up the material.

Patients in Seattle were enrolled during active infection, then followed longitudinally. Original processing methods: Amplifying reference gene primers gave estimates of nucleated cell counts. Measured with immunoSEQ multiplex PCR; TCRdb has only the in-frame clones, and not every one. For V, J and clone size, that table is used; D and trimming come from the DNA. The sample shows 100,000 to 150,000 clones, roughly 89% of them seen only once. This sequence originates from a man between 60 and 75 years old with COVID-19, enrolled during active disease. The sample comprised peripheral blood.

CDR3 in DNA: TGTGCCTATACGATCCTCCGGACAGGGGAAGCTCTTAATTCACCCCTCCACTTT. Translated, it gives CAYTILRTGEALNSPLHF. V is TRBV30 and J is TRBJ1-6; TRBD1 agrees at 9 bases. CDR3 length: 18 residues. Germline lookup yields CDR1 GTSNPN and CDR2 SVGIG (reference sequence). The trim removed 7 bases at V and 6 bases at J, leaving 19 bases unmatched.